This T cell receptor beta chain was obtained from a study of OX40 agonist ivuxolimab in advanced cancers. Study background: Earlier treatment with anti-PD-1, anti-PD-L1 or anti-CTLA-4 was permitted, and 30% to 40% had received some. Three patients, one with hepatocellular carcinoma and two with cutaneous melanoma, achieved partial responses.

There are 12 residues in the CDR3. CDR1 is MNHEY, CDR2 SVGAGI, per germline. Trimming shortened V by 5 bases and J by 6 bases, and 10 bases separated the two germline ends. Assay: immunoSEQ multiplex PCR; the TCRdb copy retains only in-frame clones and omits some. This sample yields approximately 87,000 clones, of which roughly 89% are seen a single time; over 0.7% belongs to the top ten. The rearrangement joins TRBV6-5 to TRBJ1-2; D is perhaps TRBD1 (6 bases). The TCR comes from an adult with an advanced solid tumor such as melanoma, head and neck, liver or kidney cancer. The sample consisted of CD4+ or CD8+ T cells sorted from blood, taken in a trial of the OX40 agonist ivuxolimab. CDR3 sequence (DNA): TGTGCCAGCAGTAAACAGGGTAATGGCTACACCTTC. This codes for CASSKQGNGYTF.